A selection of T cell receptor beta chains follows, all from one sample in a study of cytomegalovirus exposure and HLA in healthy donors. Using immunoSEQ multiplex PCR, the repertoire was profiled, and TCRdb retains in-frame clones only, with some absent. This table has more than 110,000 clones, 73% appearing once. The sequenced sample consisted of PBMCs. The receptors were gathered from a woman aged 40 to 49 in good health and CMV-seronegative. Each CDR3 is given with its conserved first and last residue. A D gene is named only where the DNA matches it firmly. Size values are once, few and many counts, or a class for expanded clones, and some rows have none.

TGCAGCGTTTGGACAGGATTTAGCAATCAGCCCCAGCATTTT,CSVWTGFSNQPQHF,-,TRBD1,TRBJ1-5,TRBV29-1
TGTGCCAGCAGCTTAGGACTCAGGGGATCTGGAAACACCATATATTTT,CASSLGLRGSGNTIYF,-,-,TRBJ1-3,TRBV11-2
TGCGCCAGCAGCTTGGCCGCAGGGGGTTATGGCAATGAGCAGTTCTTC,CASSLAAGGYGNEQFF,-,TRBD1,TRBJ2-1,TRBV5-1
TGTGCCAGCAGCGAGTCTGGCAATCGAGGGCCTGAGCAGTTCTTC,CASSESGNRGPEQFF,-,-,TRBJ2-1,TRBV9
TGTGCCAGCAGCGCGACAGGGTCTGGGGCCAACGTCCTGACTTTC,CASSATGSGANVLTF,-,TRBD1,TRBJ2-6,TRBV9
TGTGCCAGCAGTGATACCCTAAATTCACCCCTCCACTTT,CASSDTLNSPLHF,-,-,TRBJ1-6,TRBV2
TGTGCCAGCAACCAGCGGGGGGGCTACGATACGCAGTATTTT,CASNQRGGYDTQYF,-,TRBD2,TRBJ2-3,TRBV5-8
TGTGCCAGCAGCTTACGGACAGGCTCCTACGAGCAGTACTTC,CASSLRTGSYEQYF,-,TRBD1,TRBJ2-7,TRBV7-9
TGTGCCAGCAGCTTTTTAGGGGCAGAAGGCTATGGCTACACCTTC,CASSFLGAEGYGYTF,-,-,TRBJ1-2,TRBV5-4
TGTGCCAGCAGCTTAGGGTCAGGGGGCGTACATGTTGGCTACACCTTC,CASSLGSGGVHVGYTF,-,TRBD1,TRBJ1-2,TRBV7-9
TGTGCCAGCAGCGGCGGACTGAGCACAGATACGCAGTATTTT,CASSGGLSTDTQYF,-,-,TRBJ2-3,TRBV5-5
TGTGCCAGCGGGACAGGGGGTTTGGGTGAGCAGTTCTTC,CASGTGGLGEQFF,-,TRBD1,TRBJ2-1,TRBV6-1
TGTGCCAGCAGCCAAGATGGGACAGAAGGAAACACCATATATTTT,CASSQDGTEGNTIYF,-,TRBD1,TRBJ1-3,TRBV4-2
TGTGCCAGCAGCTTAGTTGCAGGGAACTCTGGAAACACCATATATTTT,CASSLVAGNSGNTIYF,-,-,TRBJ1-3,TRBV11-2
TGTGCCAGCAGCGTAGATCGGGGTTCTGGGGCCAACGTCCTGACTTTC,CASSVDRGSGANVLTF,-,-,TRBJ2-6,TRBV9
TGTGCCAGCAGTCTGGGGGGAAATACGCAGTATTTT,CASSLGGNTQYF,-,-,TRBJ2-3,TRBV7-3
TGTGCCAGCAGCTTAGAAGGCCTAGCGGGGTACTACGAGCAGTACTTC,CASSLEGLAGYYEQYF,few,TRBD2,TRBJ2-7,TRBV11-2
TGCGCCAGCAGTGAGGCCAGGGCCCATATCCAAGAGACCCAGTACTTC,CASSEARAHIQETQYF,-,-,TRBJ2-5,TRBV10-2
TGTGCCAGCAGCTTATGGGACAGTCCGAACACCGGGGAGCTGTTTTTT,CASSLWDSPNTGELFF,-,TRBD1,TRBJ2-2,TRBV9
TGTGCCAGCAGAACTTTGGGACAGCCGTATGGCTACACCTTC,CASRTLGQPYGYTF,few,TRBD1,TRBJ1-2,TRBV6-5
TGTGCCAGCAGTGATCAGGGATTAGGTACGCAGTATTTT,CASSDQGLGTQYF,-,-,TRBJ2-3,TRBV2
TGTGCCAGCAGCTATACGACAGGGGGGGGCAATCAGCCCCAGCATTTT,CASSYTTGGGNQPQHF,few,TRBD1,TRBJ1-5,TRBV6-6
TGTGCCAGCAGCAAAGACTTTAGGAAGGAGGATGAAAAACTGTTTTTT,CASSKDFRKEDEKLFF,once,-,TRBJ1-4,TRBV21-1
TGTGCCAGCAGCTCGGGACTAGCGGGGGATGAGACCCAGTACTTC,CASSSGLAGDETQYF,-,TRBD2,TRBJ2-5,TRBV7-3
TGTGCCGGATCTTTGGGGGCCGAAGCTTTCTTT,CAGSLGAEAFF,few,-,TRBJ1-1,TRBV11-2
TGTGCCAGCAGTCCCCAACAGTCTCACTATGGCTACACCTTC,CASSPQQSHYGYTF,-,-,TRBJ1-2,TRBV28
TGTGCCAGTAGTTCCTCGGGGGGGCTAAGGAGCAATGAGCAGTTCTTC,CASSSSGGLRSNEQFF,few,TRBD2,TRBJ2-1,TRBV19
TGTGCCAGCAGACGCGGGACAGGGAATAATTCACCCCTCCACTTT,CASRRGTGNNSPLHF,-,TRBD1,TRBJ1-6,TRBV6-5
TGTGCCACCAGCAGATCGATAGCGTCCTGGGCAGATACGCAGTATTTT,CATSRSIASWADTQYF,-,-,TRBJ2-3,TRBV15
TGCGCCAGCAGAGCCGGACAGGGCCAAAATCAGCCCCAGCATTTT,CASRAGQGQNQPQHF,-,TRBD1,TRBJ1-5,TRBV10-2
TGCGCCAGCAGCTTGTTAGGGGGGGGCACAGATACGCAGTATTTT,CASSLLGGGTDTQYF,few,-,TRBJ2-3,TRBV5-1
TGTGCCAGCATCCGACAGAGCACTAACTATGGCTACACCTTC,CASIRQSTNYGYTF,few,-,TRBJ1-2,TRBV7-2
TGCGCCAGCAGCTTGGACTTGCGGGGGAGCTCCTACAATGAGCAGTTCTTC,CASSLDLRGSSYNEQFF,-,TRBD2,TRBJ2-1,TRBV5-1
TGTGCCAGCAGCGGCGGGGACCTTCAACCCCTCCACTTT,CASSGGDLQPLHF,-,-,TRBJ1-6,TRBV9
TGTGCCAGCAGGGCGGGACAGATCTATGGCTACACCTTC,CASRAGQIYGYTF,-,TRBD1,TRBJ1-2,TRBV28
TGTGCCAGCAGTGCACAGGGGCTCGGCACCGGGGAGCTGTTTTTT,CASSAQGLGTGELFF,few,TRBD1,TRBJ2-2,TRBV6-4
TGTGCCAGCAGACAGATCCAAGAGACCCAGTACTTC,CASRQIQETQYF,-,-,TRBJ2-5,TRBV6-1
TGTGCCAGCAGTGATATTTGGTTTAGGGAAGCGGTGTATAATTCACCCCTCCACTTT,CASSDIWFREAVYNSPLHF,-,-,TRBJ1-6,TRBV6-1
TGCGCCAGCAGCTTGGTTCCCAACAATGAGCAGTTCTTC,CASSLVPNNEQFF,-,-,TRBJ2-1,TRBV5-1
TGTGCCAGCAGTGTTAGCGGGAGGAACACCGGGGAGCTGTTTTTT,CASSVSGRNTGELFF,-,TRBD2,TRBJ2-2,TRBV2
TGTGCCAGCAGTAGAAAACTAGCGGGGTGGTCGAATGAGCAGTTCTTC,CASSRKLAGWSNEQFF,-,TRBD2,TRBJ2-1,TRBV2
TGTGCCAGCTCACCGTGGGGCAACCCCTCCTACGAGCAGTACTTC,CASSPWGNPSYEQYF,-,-,TRBJ2-7,TRBV18
TGCGCCAGCAGCTTGGCCCGGGACAGGGCGAGCACAGATACGCAGTATTTT,CASSLARDRASTDTQYF,-,TRBD1,TRBJ2-3,TRBV5-1
TGTGCCAGCAGCTCCAGGGGAATGTACACTGAAGCTTTCTTT,CASSSRGMYTEAFF,-,-,TRBJ1-1,TRBV5-4
TGTGCCAGCTCCCGGGGTGGCGGGGTAGGGACAGATACGCAGTATTTT,CASSRGGGVGTDTQYF,-,-,TRBJ2-3,TRBV25-1
TGTGCCACCTCGGAAGGAGCCACCCGTGGCTACACCTTC,CATSEGATRGYTF,-,-,TRBJ1-2,TRBV28
TGTGCCAGCAGCAGGGGATCGACAGATACGCAGTATTTT,CASSRGSTDTQYF,-,-,TRBJ2-3,TRBV25-1
TGCGCCAGCAGCCAAGCGGGACAGGGGGTCGCGGGGAGTCAGTTCTTC,CASSQAGQGVAGSQFF,-,TRBD1,TRBJ2-1,TRBV4-1
TGTGCCAGCAGCTTAGGCCCCTGGCTAGCGGGGCCTTCAATTGAGCAGTTCTTC,CASSLGPWLAGPSIEQFF,-,TRBD2,TRBJ2-1,TRBV7-9
TGTGCCAGCAGTGAAGCAGCGGTAAACACCGGGGAGCTGTTTTTT,CASSEAAVNTGELFF,-,-,TRBJ2-2,TRBV2
TGTGCCAGCTTTTTAGAGGGGGGGCGGGTTGCGAACACCGGGGAGCTGTTTTTT,CASFLEGGRVANTGELFF,-,-,TRBJ2-2,TRBV7-8
TGTGCCAGCAGTTTCAGTAGGGGGACTACTAACTATGGCTACACCTTC,CASSFSRGTTNYGYTF,-,-,TRBJ1-2,TRBV6-5
TGTGCCACCAGCAGAGATCTAGCGGGGGGCCCGGATGAGCAGTTCTTC,CATSRDLAGGPDEQFF,-,TRBD2,TRBJ2-1,TRBV15